What follows are 11 T cell receptor beta chains derived from one specimen sequenced in a study of blood T cells in healthy people across ages. Using a J-beta primer mix together with a sample-barcoded 5' primer, a second PCR was run for about 7 to 12 cycles. Each CDR3 protein is one row after TCRdb ran MiXCR on the 5' RACE reads. The sample consists of over 1,500,000 distinct CDR3 sequences, around 50% of them appearing once. Specimen: blood. The receptors here all came from a woman aged 35 to 49 in good health.

The J gene is TRBJ2-3, the V gene TRBV6-6, with D perhaps being TRBD1 or TRBD2 (6 bases each). The V and J ends lost 7 bases and 2 bases respectively, with 19 bases between them. CDR3 size: 16 residues. The germline CDR1 and CDR2 sequences are MNHNY and SVGAGI (reference sequence). This chain's CDR3 is CASKQSGAAYTDTQYF. The CDR3, as DNA: TGTGCCAGCAAGCAATCGGGGGCCGCCTACACAGATACGCAGTATTTT.

J is TRBJ2-6 and V is TRBV5-8; possibly TRBD1 for D (5 bases). Germline loops: CDR1 SGHTS, CDR2 YDEGEE. The CDR3 covers 16 residues. V shed 4 bases and J shed 2 bases, with 13 bases lying between them. CDR3 amino acids: CASSRGQIAGANVLTF. CDR3 nucleotide sequence: TGTGCCAGCAGCCGTGGACAAATCGCTGGGGCCAACGTCCTGACTTTC.

V is TRBV6-5 and J is TRBJ2-4; D might be TRBD2 (6 bases). CDR3 length: 17 residues. Germline CDR1 and CDR2: MNHEY and SVGAGI. V was cut by 0 bases and J by 0 bases, with 12 bases left in between. In DNA form, the CDR3 reads TGTGCCAGCAGTTACTCGGGGCGGGGAGGAGCCAAAAACATTCAGTACTTC. This encodes CASSYSGRGGAKNIQYF.

The chain couples TRBV11-2 to TRBJ2-4; the D gene is possibly TRBD1 (6 bases). Trimming left V 4 bases short and J 15 bases short, with 16 bases between. Germline values: CDR1 SGHAT, CDR2 FQNNGV. The CDR3 covers 12 residues. The CDR3 loop is CASSSRDTLLYF. The CDR3 DNA is TGTGCCAGCAGCTCCCGGGACACCTTACTGTACTTC.

The chain couples TRBV5-1 to TRBJ2-1; D remains ambiguous. CDR1 SGHRS and CDR2 YFSETQ come from the germline V gene. V lost 0 bases and J lost 5, with 15 bases in between. The CDR3 has 16 amino acids. The CDR3 loop is CASSLALSPDHNEQFF. The DNA for the CDR3 is TGCGCCAGCAGCTTGGCCCTTTCGCCTGACCACAATGAGCAGTTCTTC.

This clonotype has a handful of counts. The chain employs TRBV7-2 and TRBJ2-5, with D uncertain. This CDR3 has 13 amino acids. Trimming removed 3 bases from V and 7 bases from J, with 12 bases in between. Germline values: CDR1 SGHTA, CDR2 FQGNSA. The chain's CDR3 is CASSFAGESTQYF. The CDR3 DNA reads as TGTGCCAGCAGCTTCGCCGGAGAGTCGACCCAGTACTTC.

The genes are TRBV12-3 or TRBV12-4 and TRBJ1-4; 8 bases are a match to TRBD1. The CDR3 covers 14 residues. The ends lost 6 bases at V and 7 bases at J; junction bases unmatched: 7. The CDR3 reads CASSFTGGSEKLFF. For the CDR3, the DNA is TGTGCCAGCAGCTTTACAGGGGGGAGTGAAAAACTGTTTTTT.

The sample holds a few counts of this clonotype. The CDR3 loop is CAISDQTDSNQPQHF. For the CDR3, the DNA is TGTGCCATCAGTGACCAAACAGATAGCAATCAGCCCCAGCATTTT. The chain uses TRBV10-3 and TRBJ1-5; D uncertain. Germline CDR1 is ENHRY and CDR2 is SYGVKD. This CDR3 has 15 residues. The V and J ends lost 3 bases and 0 bases respectively, with 9 bases between them.

The chain recombines TRBV5-1 with TRBJ1-2; D ambiguous. The V and J ends lost 0 bases and 7 bases respectively, with 7 bases between them. The germline CDR1 and CDR2 sequences are SGHRS and YFSETQ. The CDR3 loop spans 12 amino acids. The chain's CDR3 is CASSLEHSGYTF. The DNA of the CDR3 is TGCGCCAGCAGCTTGGAACACTCTGGCTACACCTTC.

The gene calls are TRBV12-3 or TRBV12-4 and TRBJ2-7; D not certain. The V gene lost 3 bases and the J gene lost 6 bases, with 9 bases spanning the gap. The CDR3 spans 12 residues. CDR3 protein: CASSFTETEQYF. CDR3 in DNA: TGTGCCAGCAGTTTCACAGAGACCGAGCAGTACTTC.

About this clonotype: One junction end does not reproduce the germline sequence, and a read error may be involved. This chain joins TRBV12-3 or TRBV12-4 and TRBJ1-2; D not certain. The CDR3 runs to 10 residues. The CDR3 DNA sequence: TGTGCCGGCAGTTTGCGTGGCTACACCTTC. Amino acid sequence: CAGSLRGYTF.